These T cell receptor beta chains were read from a single sample in a study of shared clonotypes between healthy human individuals. Data came from immunoSEQ multiplex PCR; TCRdb stores just in-frame clones and leaves some out. The table includes about a million clones, approximately 80% detected once. The source material was memory CD4+ T cells from PBMCs. Receptors originate from a man younger than 35 in good health. Some clones in this sample may be carry-over from other donors' samples. Both conserved end residues are part of each CDR3. The D gene is left open where the match is weak. Clone sizes are given selectively: once, few, many, or a class where the clone is expanded.

CASSVVAQPYTGELFF,TGTGCCAGCAGCGTAGTAGCCCAACCATACACCGGGGAGCTGTTTTTT,TRBJ2-2,-,few,TRBV9
CASQPIGASTGELFF,TGCGCCAGCCAGCCGATAGGGGCTTCAACCGGGGAGCTGTTTTTT,TRBJ2-2,-,-,TRBV5-1
CASSLAGGPGTDTQYF,TGCGCCAGCAGCTTGGCGGGGGGCCCAGGGACAGATACGCAGTATTTT,TRBJ2-3,-,-,TRBV5-1
CASSWSGQGGYTF,TGTGCCAGCAGTTGGTCGGGACAGGGAGGCTACACCTTC,TRBJ1-2,TRBD1,-,TRBV6-5
CASSLAGGIYEQYF,TGTGCCAGCAGCTTAGCGGGAGGCATCTACGAGCAGTACTTC,TRBJ2-7,-,-,TRBV7-9
CASSVVGVVGEQFF,TGTGCCAGCAGCGTAGTAGGGGTGGTGGGGGAGCAGTTCTTC,TRBJ2-1,-,-,TRBV9
CASSLAQGAPYEQYF,TGTGCCAGCAGCTTAGCCCAGGGAGCGCCCTACGAGCAGTACTTC,TRBJ2-7,-,-,TRBV7-3
CASRVTHSGRAFF,TGTGCCAGCAGAGTTACCCACTCGGGGAGGGCTTTCTTT,TRBJ1-1,-,-,TRBV27
CASSGQQGRGGELFF,TGTGCCAGCAGTGGCCAACAGGGGCGGGGCGGGGAGCTGTTTTTT,TRBJ2-2,-,-,TRBV25-1
CASSLNTNTEAFF,TGTGCCAGCAGCCTCAACACAAACACTGAAGCTTTCTTT,TRBJ1-1,-,-,TRBV5-4
CASSARTGTSGRGYEQYF,TGTGCCAGCAGCGCTAGAACCGGGACTAGCGGGAGGGGGTACGAGCAGTACTTC,TRBJ2-7,TRBD2,-,TRBV11-2
CASSVDRGLSQPQHF,TGTGCCAGCAGCGTAGACAGGGGTCTGAGTCAGCCCCAGCATTTT,TRBJ1-5,TRBD1,few,TRBV7-8
CASSIPQGNTGELFF,TGTGCCAGCAGTATTCCCCAGGGGAACACCGGGGAGCTGTTTTTT,TRBJ2-2,-,-,TRBV28
CASSLMGRREHGELFF,TGTGCCAGCAGCCTGATGGGGCGCAGGGAACATGGGGAGCTGTTTTTT,TRBJ2-2,-,-,TRBV11-2
CASRPPGTSGGYNEQFF,TGTGCCAGCAGACCTCCCGGGACTAGCGGGGGATACAATGAGCAGTTCTTC,TRBJ2-1,TRBD2,-,TRBV7-2
CASSPLDRGLAGGPLEQYF,TGTGCCAGCAGCCCCCTCGACAGGGGGCTAGCGGGGGGACCCCTCGAGCAGTACTTC,TRBJ2-7,-,-,TRBV28
CASSREWTSGYQETQYF,TGTGCCAGCAGCCGTGAATGGACTAGCGGGTACCAAGAGACCCAGTACTTC,TRBJ2-5,TRBD2,-,TRBV11-2
CASSFSDQPQHF,TGTGCCAGCAGTTTTTCAGATCAGCCCCAGCATTTT,TRBJ1-5,-,-,TRBV28
CASSYTGGSNEKLFF,TGTGCCAGCAGTTATACAGGGGGAAGTAATGAAAAACTGTTTTTT,TRBJ1-4,TRBD1,-,TRBV2
CASSLAQGQKAFF,TGTGCCAGCAGCTTAGCACAGGGACAAAAAGCTTTCTTT,TRBJ1-1,-,-,TRBV11-2
CASTAQGGGAAKNIQYF,TGTGCCAGCACCGCACAGGGGGGCGGGGCCGCCAAAAACATTCAGTACTTC,TRBJ2-4,TRBD1,-,TRBV5-8
CAGPRLGAGANVLTF,TGTGCCGGACCCCGACTGGGGGCTGGGGCCAACGTCCTGACTTTC,TRBJ2-6,-,few,TRBV30
CASSFGQAFQETQYF,TGTGCCAGCAGTTTCGGACAGGCCTTCCAAGAGACCCAGTACTTC,TRBJ2-5,TRBD1,-,TRBV28
CASNQGVYSNQPQHF,TGTGCCAGCAACCAGGGGGTTTATAGCAATCAGCCCCAGCATTTT,TRBJ1-5,TRBD1,-,TRBV2
CASSLAPGQGEYEQYF,TGTGCCAGCAGTTTGGCCCCGGGGCAGGGGGAATACGAGCAGTACTTC,TRBJ2-7,TRBD1,many,TRBV28
CASSLVASGRAGTGELFF,TGTGCCAGCAGCTTAGTGGCTAGCGGGAGGGCGGGCACCGGGGAGCTGTTTTTT,TRBJ2-2,TRBD2,few,TRBV7-2
CAISAGTGVHEQFF,TGTGCCATCAGTGCCGGGACAGGGGTCCATGAGCAGTTCTTC,TRBJ2-1,TRBD1,-,TRBV10-3
CASSLRTSRTDTQYF,TGTGCCAGCAGCCTACGGACTAGTCGTACAGATACGCAGTATTTT,TRBJ2-3,TRBD2,-,TRBV5-5
CASSTQGLGGEQYF,TGTGCCAGCAGTACGCAGGGACTAGGAGGCGAGCAGTACTTC,TRBJ2-7,TRBD2,once,TRBV28
CASSQVRTGGGEQFF,TGCGCCAGCAGCCAAGTACGGACAGGGGGCGGCGAGCAGTTCTTC,TRBJ2-1,TRBD1,-,TRBV4-1
CAISDAPAHEQFF,TGTGCCATCAGTGACGCACCAGCCCATGAGCAGTTCTTC,TRBJ2-1,-,-,TRBV10-3